This T cell receptor beta chain was obtained from a study of spatial heterogeneity in lung cancer. Study-wide background: At a median of about two years after resection, follow-up PBMC samples were sequenced when available.

Every individual TCR cDNA molecule carried its own unique molecular identifier, which allowed correction of PCR and sequencing errors. TCRdb re-derived calls from the 5' RACE reads in MiXCR, one entry per CDR3 protein. The sample includes roughly 120,000 distinct CDR3 sequences, 10% to 15% of them seen just once. Time point specified: blood at routine non-recurrence follow-up after resection. TCRs were sequenced from unsorted whole RNA of tumor, nontumor lung or PBMC. Germline values: CDR1 LNHNV, CDR2 YYDKDF (reference sequence). V shed 8 bases and J shed 1 base, with 15 bases lying between them. The CDR3 covers 14 residues.

Sequenced here: PBMCs, sampled at follow-up. This sequence joins TRBV15 and TRBJ2-7; D is possibly TRBD1 (6 bases). The TCR sequence derives from a male donor with early-stage non-small cell lung cancer. CDR3 sequence: CATCSTGHSYEQYF. The CDR3 coding sequence is TGTGCCACCTGTTCCACAGGGCATTCCTACGAGCAGTACTTC.